This TCR beta chain was captured in a study of blood T cell repertoires in COVID-19. On the study more broadly: Collection of acute and convalescent COVID-19 samples took place in the United States, Italy and Spain. PBMCs, B-cell-depleted T cells, or T cells provided the cDNA or gDNA that made up the material.

Germline V CDR1 and CDR2: SGHNT, YYREEE (reference sequence). J gave up 1 base and V 1 base, and 11 bases lay outside the gene matches. The CDR3 is made up of 18 amino acids. In the original workflow: It was from reference gene primer amplification that nucleated cell counts were estimated. The method was immunoSEQ multiplex PCR; TCRdb's version includes in-frame clones alone and lacks a portion of them. D and trimming come from the DNA, and the V and J calls and clone size come from that table. The sample records tens of thousands of clones, approximately 85% being singletons. The sequence derives from a human donor in a cohort sampled during active COVID-19. The donor label of this sample is uncertain. Specimen: peripheral blood. This chain links TRBV5-4 with TRBJ2-5, with TRBD1 matching over 9 bases. CDR3 loop: CASSLIRTGASRQETQYF. The CDR3 DNA reads TGTGCCAGCAGCTTGATTCGGACAGGGGCTTCCCGCCAAGAGACCCAGTACTTC. Together with reference TRBV5-4 and TRBJ2-5, the CDR3 gives the full variable domain: ETGVTQSPTHLIKTRGQQVTLRCSSQSGHNTVSWYQQALGQGPQFIFQYYREEENGRGNFPPRFSGLQFPNYSSELNVNALELDDSALYLCASSLIRTGASRQETQYFGPGTRLLVL.